Shown below are 25 T cell receptor beta chains from a single sample sequenced in a study of fetal regulatory T cell absence and autoimmunity. Assay: immunoSEQ multiplex PCR; the TCRdb copy retains only in-frame clones and omits some. The top ten clones hold roughly 2% of a sample with roughly 95,000 clones, more than 70% of them seen once. What was sequenced was pancreas tissue. These TCRs come from a male donor with IPEX syndrome.

The J gene is TRBJ1-2, the V gene TRBV7-2, with 8 bases identical to TRBD1. CDR1 and CDR2 from the germline V gene are SGHTA and FQGNSA. This CDR3 contains 13 residues. Trimming at V came to 5 bases and at J to 7 bases, leaving 6 bases not matched to a gene. The DNA for the CDR3 is TGTGCCAGCAGCCTGACAGGGGAAAGTGGCTACACCTTC. Its translation is CASSLTGESGYTF.

This clone was found a few times. The chain employs TRBV13 and TRBJ2-6, with D maybe TRBD1 (6 bases). The CDR3 spans 14 residues. Germline-derived CDR1 and CDR2 are PRHDT and FYEKMQ (reference sequence). V shed 6 bases and J shed 3 bases, with 9 bases lying between them. The CDR3 bases are TGTGCCAGCAGTACAGGGAGTGGGGCCAACGTCCTGACTTTC. This encodes CASSTGSGANVLTF.

The V gene is TRBV2, the J gene TRBJ2-3; D is uncertain. The CDR3 totals 15 residues. Trimming took 7 bases from V and 4 from J, leaving 18 bases between them. Germline CDR1 SNHLY, CDR2 FYNNEI. The CDR3 DNA reads TGTGCCAGCAATAAACCGGGCCCTAGGGCAGATACGCAGTATTTT. Amino acid sequence: CASNKPGPRADTQYF. The whole variable domain, filled in from reference TRBV2 and TRBJ2-3, reads EPEVTQTPSHQVTQMGQEVILRCVPISNHLYFYWYRQILGQKVEFLVSFYNNEISEKSEIFDDQFSVERPDGSNFTLKIRSTKLEDSAMYFCASNKPGPRADTQYFGPGTRLTVL.

This CDR3 reads CASGIMNTEAFF. CDR3 bases: TGTGCTAGTGGTATAATGAACACTGAAGCTTTCTTT. V gene TRBV12-5 combines with J gene TRBJ1-1; no definite D call. The V end lost 5 bases, the J end lost 0 bases, and 4 bases lay between the germline ends. This CDR3 is built from 12 residues. CDR1 and CDR2 (germline): LGHNT, FRNRAP.

V usage is TRBV15 and J usage is TRBJ2-1; D perhaps matches TRBD2 (6 bases). V dropped 1 base and J dropped 9 bases, with 10 bases sitting between them. CDR1 is LNHNV, CDR2 YYDKDF, per germline (reference sequence). This CDR3 has 13 residues. CDR3 nucleotide sequence: TGTGCCACCAGCAGAGGGGTGGGGGGTGAGCAGTTCTTC. Amino acids: CATSRGVGGEQFF.

This clone was observed a single time. The chain employs TRBV7-2 and TRBJ2-3; the D gene could be TRBD1 or TRBD2 (5 bases each). The germline CDR1 and CDR2 sequences are SGHTA and FQGNSA. Trimming stripped 5 bases from V and 1 base from J, with 10 bases between. The CDR3 spans 14 residues. The CDR3 here is CASSPRGGTDTQYF. In DNA, the CDR3 is TGTGCCAGCAGCCCCCGGGGCGGCACAGATACGCAGTATTTT.

The V call is TRBV4-3, the J call TRBJ1-4, with 7 nucleotides matching TRBD1. J lost 4 bases, V lost 0 bases, and 2 bases had no gene match. CDR1 is LGHNA, CDR2 YSLEER, per germline. This CDR3 comprises 15 residues. CDR3 residues: CASSQEDRFNEKLFF. CDR3 nucleotide sequence: TGCGCCAGCAGCCAAGAGGACAGGTTTAATGAAAAACTGTTTTTT.

The genes are TRBV29-1 and TRBJ1-1, with D uncertain. V was trimmed by 0 bases and J by 1 base, leaving 12 bases between them. Per germline, CDR1 SQVTM and CDR2 ANQGSEA. CDR3 length equals 15 residues. This CDR3 reads CSVEDRRHPNTEAFF. The DNA for the CDR3 is TGCAGCGTTGAAGATCGGAGACACCCGAACACTGAAGCTTTCTTT. The variable domain in full, completed from reference TRBV29-1 and TRBJ1-1, reads SAVISQKPSRDICQRGTSLTIQCQVDSQVTMMFWYRQQPGQSLTLIATANQGSEATYESGFVIDKFPISRPNLTFSTLTVSNMSPEDSSIYLCSVEDRRHPNTEAFFGQGTRLTVV.

The rearrangement joins TRBV29-1 to TRBJ2-5, with D maybe TRBD2 (6 bases). Per germline, CDR1 SQVTM and CDR2 ANQGSEA. CDR3 length: 14 residues. V was cut by 1 base and J by 1 base, with 10 bases left in between. The CDR3 nucleotides read TGCAGCGTTGAAGCGGGGGACTTCCAAGAGACCCAGTACTTC. It is translated as CSVEAGDFQETQYF.

This rearrangement joins TRBV7-9 to TRBJ1-3; perhaps TRBD1 as D (6 bases). Trimming removed 5 bases from V and 4 bases from J, with 15 bases in between. In germline, CDR1 is SEHNR, CDR2 FQNEAQ (reference sequence). The CDR3 spans 15 residues. The CDR3 DNA reads as TGTGCCAGCAGCAGCGCGGGACATTTGGGAAACACCATATATTTT. Its translation is CASSSAGHLGNTIYF.

V gene TRBV10-2 combines with J gene TRBJ2-7; tentatively, D is TRBD2 (5 bases). V was pared by 8 bases and J by 10 bases, with 12 bases between. The CDR3 spans 10 residues. Germline V gene lookup returns CDR1 WSHSY and CDR2 SAAADI. This CDR3 is CASANGIQYF. The CDR3 bases are TGCGCCAGCGCTAACGGGATACAGTACTTC.

The rearrangement links TRBV18 to TRBJ1-4; TRBD1 might be the D (5 bases). CDR1 and CDR2 from the germline V gene are KGHSH and LQKENI. The germline V and J ends were trimmed by 0 bases and 5 bases, with 10 bases remaining between them. This CDR3 spans 15 amino acids. This CDR3 reads CASSPPGAHNEKLFF. CDR3 nucleotide sequence: TGTGCCAGCTCACCACCAGGGGCCCACAATGAAAAACTGTTTTTT.

This rearrangement joins TRBV7-9 to TRBJ2-3; 9 bases align to TRBD1. CDR1 and CDR2 (germline): SEHNR, FQNEAQ (reference sequence). CDR3 size: 15 residues. V shed 5 bases and J 3 bases; nucleotides not matched to a gene: 6. The CDR3 region has the DNA TGTGCCAGCAGCCCGAGCGGGACAGGGACAGATACGCAGTATTTT. Protein sequence: CASSPSGTGTDTQYF.

V usage is TRBV5-1 and J usage is TRBJ2-7; TRBD2 might be the D (6 bases). The CDR3 sequence is 15 residues long. V shed 0 bases and J shed 0 bases, with 10 bases lying between them. Germline V gene sequence: CDR1 SGHRS, CDR2 YFSETQ. CDR3 region: CASSLAGRSSYEQYF. CDR3 nucleotide sequence: TGCGCCAGCAGCTTGGCAGGGAGGAGCTCCTACGAGCAGTACTTC.

J is TRBJ1-1 and V is TRBV7-9; no clear D gene. Germline-derived CDR1 and CDR2 are SEHNR and FQNEAQ (reference sequence). This CDR3 has 13 amino acids. Between the trimmed V and J ends, which lost 1 base and 1 base, there was a span of 4 bases. Here the CDR3 reads CASSLVGNTEAFF. CDR3 DNA: TGTGCCAGCAGCTTAGTAGGGAACACTGAAGCTTTCTTT.

Regarding this clone: It may be a read error: a sequence one base away is much more abundant. This chain links TRBV7-8 with TRBJ1-2; D gene uncertain. CDR1 SGHVS and CDR2 FQNEAQ come from the germline V gene. Trimming cost V 1 base and J 2 bases, with 5 bases left between them. This CDR3 has 13 residues. CDR3 in amino acids: CASSLGLNYGYTF. The CDR3 region has the DNA TGTGCCAGCAGCTTAGGGCTGAACTATGGCTACACCTTC.

This rearrangement joins TRBV9 to TRBJ2-1; 8 bases agree with TRBD2. The CDR3 runs to 17 residues. The junction had 9 bases not matched to a gene; V was cut back by 3 bases and J by 1 base. Germline loops: CDR1 SGDLS, CDR2 YYNGEE. CDR3 nucleotide sequence: TGTGCCAGCAGCGCCCTCTGGAGCGGGGGTTCCTACAATGAGCAGTTCTTC. This translates into CASSALWSGGSYNEQFF. Together with reference TRBV9 and TRBJ2-1, the CDR3 gives the full variable domain: DSGVTQTPKHLITATGQRVTLRCSPRSGDLSVYWYQQSLDQGLQFLIQYYNGEERAKGNILERFSAQQFPDLHSELNLSSLELGDSALYFCASSALWSGGSYNEQFFGPGTRLTVL.

CDR3 protein: CASSGDTYNEQFF. The CDR3, as DNA: TGTGCCAGCAGCGGGGACACCTACAATGAGCAGTTCTTC. This chain connects TRBV2 to TRBJ2-1, with D possibly TRBD1 on 6 matching bases. V shed 6 bases and J shed 2 bases, with 8 bases lying between them. This CDR3 is 13 amino acids long. Germline V gives CDR1 SNHLY, CDR2 FYNNEI.

The V gene is TRBV19, the J gene TRBJ1-1, with D possibly TRBD1 on 6 matching bases. CDR3 length: 15 amino acids. V lost 7 bases and J lost 4, with 19 bases in between. Germline CDR1 LNHDA, CDR2 SQIVND (reference sequence). Written as DNA, the CDR3 is TGTGCCAGTATGATCAGGGGCCATCTTAGCACTGAAGCTTTCTTT. Protein product: CASMIRGHLSTEAFF.

The chain couples TRBV6-1 to TRBJ2-3, with TRBD1 matching 9 bases. CDR3 length equals 14 residues. The V gene end was trimmed by 3 bases and the J gene end by 4 bases; junction bases not matched to a gene: 2. The germline V gene has CDR1 MNHNS and CDR2 SASEGT. CDR3 sequence reads: CASSEDRGADTQYF. The CDR3 bases are TGTGCCAGCAGTGAGGACAGGGGTGCAGATACGCAGTATTTT.

The chain uses TRBV10-3 and TRBJ2-7; perhaps TRBD2 as D (5 bases). The CDR3 is made up of 13 amino acids. CDR1 is ENHRY and CDR2 is SYGVKD in the germline V gene. Trimming removed 10 bases from V and 4 bases from J, with 17 bases in between. This chain's CDR3 is CATNDYGSYEQYF. The CDR3 DNA reads as TGTGCCACCAATGACTATGGGAGTTACGAGCAGTACTTC.

In DNA form, the CDR3 reads TGTGCCAGCAGCGCAACCCCAGGCCTAAACTCTGGGGCCAACGTCCTGACTTTC. Residues: CASSATPGLNSGANVLTF. The rearrangement joins TRBV9 to TRBJ2-6; D remains unclear. The length of the CDR3 is 18 residues. V was trimmed by 3 bases and J by 0 bases, leaving 16 bases between them. Germline V gene lookup returns CDR1 SGDLS and CDR2 YYNGEE.

V gene TRBV27 combines with J gene TRBJ1-6; TRBD1 aligns across 9 bases. J lost 4 bases, V lost 3 bases, and 7 bases had no gene match. CDR1 is MNHEY, CDR2 SMNVEV, per germline (reference sequence). The CDR3 is 17 amino acids. The CDR3 bases are TGTGCCAGCAGTTTCAGGGGGACAGGGTATTATAATTCACCCCTCCACTTT. Residues: CASSFRGTGYYNSPLHF.

This sequence joins TRBV7-9 and TRBJ2-1; tentatively, D is TRBD2 (5 bases). Trimming cost V 5 bases and J 7 bases, with 18 bases left between them. Germline V CDR1 and CDR2: SEHNR, FQNEAQ (reference sequence). The CDR3 covers 15 residues. CDR3 DNA: TGTGCCAGCAGCGGAAGGGAGCGATGGCCTAATGAGCAGTTCTTC. Its translation: CASSGRERWPNEQFF.

This clone was observed a few times. The V and J genes are TRBV6-5 and TRBJ2-1; no clear D. V was clipped by 8 bases and J by 4 bases, with 9 bases between them. CDR3 length equals 12 residues. Germline V gene sequence: CDR1 MNHEY, CDR2 SVGAGI. The CDR3 sequence: CASGRQYNEQFF. In DNA, the CDR3 is TGTGCCAGCGGCCGTCAATACAATGAGCAGTTCTTC.